The source of this T cell receptor beta chain is a study of blood T cell repertoires in COVID-19. Study summary: The cDNA or gDNA used as material had been derived from T cells, B-cell-depleted T cells, or PBMCs.

Original handling: How many nucleated cells were present was estimated from reference gene primer amplification. Profiling relied on immunoSEQ multiplex PCR, and the TCRdb table lists in-frame clones only, not all of them. From that table come the V and J calls and clone size; the DNA was used to work out D and trimming. The data show about 160,000 clones, around 80% seen once. Everyone who took part was roughly 18 to 89 years old, and they came from some 23 US areas. This clonotype originated in a man aged 40-50 years who had recovered from COVID-19. The source material was PBMCs or T cells enriched from blood (not recorded which).

This CDR3 is CASSLERGNTEAFF. CDR3 nucleotide sequence: TGCGCCAGCAGCTTGGAAAGGGGAAACACTGAAGCTTTCTTT. The V gene is TRBV5-1, the J gene TRBJ1-1, with D perhaps TRBD1 (5 bases). There are 14 residues in the CDR3. CDR1 is SGHRS, CDR2 YFSETQ, per germline. The V end was cut by 0 bases, the J end by 2 bases, with 8 bases between.